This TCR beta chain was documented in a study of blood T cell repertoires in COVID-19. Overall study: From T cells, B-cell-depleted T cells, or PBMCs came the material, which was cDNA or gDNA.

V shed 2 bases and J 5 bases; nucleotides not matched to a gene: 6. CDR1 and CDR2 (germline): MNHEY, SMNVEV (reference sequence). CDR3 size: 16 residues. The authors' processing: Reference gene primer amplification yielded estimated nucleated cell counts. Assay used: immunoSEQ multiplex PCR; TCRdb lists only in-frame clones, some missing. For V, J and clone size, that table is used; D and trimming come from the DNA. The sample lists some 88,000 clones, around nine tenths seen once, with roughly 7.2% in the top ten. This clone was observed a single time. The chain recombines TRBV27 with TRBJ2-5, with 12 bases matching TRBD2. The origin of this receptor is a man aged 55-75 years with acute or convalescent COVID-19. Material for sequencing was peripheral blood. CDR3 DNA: TGTGCCAGCAGTTTAAGACCACTAGCGGGAGGTGAGACCCAGTACTTC. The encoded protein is CASSLRPLAGGETQYF.